This TCR beta chain was recorded in a study of post-analysis software for immune sequencing data. This clonotype was observed many times. Its antigen is unidentified. Overall study results and limits: TRBV5-6, TRBV5-1 and TRBV20-1 belonged to a set of roughly 5 TRBV segments that were more frequent in patients than controls.

TCR beta cDNA libraries included unique molecular identifiers. TCRdb re-called the PCR reads through MiXCR, storing one row per CDR3 protein. Found here are some 190,000 distinct CDR3 sequences, 25% to 30% of them singletons; the top ten hold roughly 3.4%. V was clipped by 4 bases and J by 2 bases, with 13 bases between them. The CDR3 runs to 14 residues. Germline V gene lookup returns CDR1 DFQATT and CDR2 SNEGSKA (reference sequence). The chain uses TRBV20-1 and TRBJ2-3, with unresolved D. Sequencing was carried out using blood. The receptor was isolated from a girl aged 2 to 17 with multiple sclerosis. Here the CDR3 reads CSAMESVPTDTQYF. The CDR3 DNA follows: TGCAGTGCTATGGAGAGCGTTCCCACAGATACGCAGTATTTT.